The rows below give T cell receptor beta chains drawn from one sample of a study of vaccination and CD4 T cells after COVID-19. These receptors are not linked to any known antigen. TCRdb reanalysed the PCR reads using MiXCR and keeps one entry per CDR3 protein. The sample gives 14,000 to 15,000 distinct CDR3 sequences, under 60% of which show up once; about 24% is in the top ten. This specimen was cultured CD4+ T cells from blood, taken after SARS-CoV-2 vaccination. The receptors here all came from a human donor with COVID-19. The CDR3 runs from the conserved cysteine through the conserved F or W. D genes are given only for firm matches. Clone sizes are given selectively: once, few, many, or a class where the clone is expanded.

clone size	J gene	V gene	CDR3 length	D gene	CDR3 protein	CDR3 DNA
few	TRBJ2-3	TRBV12-3/TRBV12-4	13	.	CASGGRHTDTQYF	TGTGCCAGCGGAGGACGGCACACAGATACGCAGTATTTT
.	TRBJ2-2	TRBV11-3	14	.	CASSFFRGTGELFF	TGTGCCAGCAGCTTTTTCCGGGGGACCGGGGAGCTGTTTTTT
.	TRBJ2-3	TRBV10-3	15	TRBD1	CAISPGTGAGDTQYF	TGTGCCATCAGCCCCGGGACAGGGGCTGGAGATACGCAGTATTTT
.	TRBJ1-6	TRBV20-1	15	.	CSARDNQEYNSPLHF	TGCAGTGCTAGAGATAACCAGGAATATAATTCACCCCTCCACTTT
few	TRBJ1-2	TRBV6-1	13	.	CASSERLNYGYTF	TGTGCCAGCAGTGAACGTCTCAACTATGGCTACACCTTC
once	TRBJ1-2	TRBV2	14	.	CASSESGGNYGYTF	TGTGCCAGCAGTGAAAGTGGGGGGAACTATGGCTACACCTTC
.	TRBJ2-5	TRBV28	16	.	CASRGSSLRLQETQYF	TGTGCCAGCAGGGGGAGCAGTCTCCGTCTACAAGAGACCCAGTACTTC
.	TRBJ2-5	TRBV10-3	17	TRBD2	CAASGTSGGKRSETQYF	TGTGCCGCATCCGGGACTAGCGGGGGGAAGAGGTCGGAGACCCAGTACTTC
few	TRBJ2-5	TRBV24-1	12	.	CATSGRGQTQYF	TGTGCCACCAGTGGCAGGGGTCAGACCCAGTACTTC
few	TRBJ1-6	TRBV2	14	.	CASSVLGGTSPLHF	TGTGCCAGCAGTGTCTTAGGGGGAACGTCACCCCTCCACTTT
.	TRBJ2-7	TRBV28	14	TRBD1	CASIRTGGSNEQYF	TGTGCCAGCATCAGGACAGGGGGCTCTAACGAGCAGTACTTC
.	TRBJ2-5	TRBV7-9	15	.	CASSLKTPYQETQYF	TGTGCCAGCAGCCTGAAGACACCGTACCAAGAGACCCAGTACTTC
.	TRBJ2-2	TRBV6-5	14	TRBD1	CASSYPGGGGELFF	TGTGCCAGCAGTTACCCAGGGGGCGGCGGGGAGCTGTTTTTT
few	TRBJ1-5	TRBV20-1	15	.	CSARAGQPSNQPQHF	TGCAGTGCTAGAGCTGGCCAGCCTAGCAATCAGCCCCAGCATTTT
.	TRBJ1-2	TRBV12-3/TRBV12-4	13	TRBD1	CASSLETGNGYTF	TGTGCCAGCAGTTTAGAGACAGGGAACGGCTACACCTTC
once	TRBJ1-3	TRBV10-1	17	.	CASSDLLQGWSRNTIYF	TGCGCCAGCAGTGATTTATTGCAGGGATGGTCTAGAAACACCATATATTTT
.	TRBJ1-5	TRBV2	14	.	CASSAGEMYQPQHF	TGTGCCAGCAGCGCAGGGGAGATGTATCAGCCCCAGCATTTT
.	TRBJ2-7	TRBV19	15	TRBD1	CASSIEGTGNYEQYF	TGTGCCAGTAGTATCGAGGGGACAGGGAACTACGAGCAGTACTTC
.	TRBJ2-1	TRBV9	16	.	CASSVEGVGKYNEQFF	TGTGCCAGCAGCGTAGAGGGGGTTGGCAAGTACAATGAGCAGTTCTTC
few	TRBJ2-3	TRBV15	14	TRBD2	CATSRAGGGDTQYF	TGTGCCACCAGCAGAGCCGGGGGGGGGGATACGCAGTATTTT
.	TRBJ2-2	TRBV11-3	16	.	CASSLRGDLSAGELFF	TGTGCCAGCAGCCTTAGAGGGGACTTAAGCGCCGGGGAGCTGTTTTTT
.	TRBJ2-5	TRBV20-1	15	TRBD2	CSAISGTSGQETQYF	TGCAGTGCTATTTCCGGGACTAGCGGCCAAGAGACCCAGTACTTC
.	TRBJ1-6	TRBV7-9	14	.	CASSLGEGYSRLHF	TGTGCCAGCAGCTTAGGAGAGGGATATTCACGCCTCCACTTT
.	TRBJ2-3	TRBV6-1	14	TRBD2	CASSETSGGNTQYF	TGTGCCAGCAGTGAGACTAGCGGGGGCAATACGCAGTATTTT
.	TRBJ1-5	TRBV20-1	13	TRBD1	CSAVQGANQPQHF	TGCAGTGCTGTCCAGGGGGCCAATCAGCCCCAGCATTTT
.	TRBJ2-3	TRBV9	13	TRBD2	CASSPGTKDTQYF	TGTGCCAGCAGCCCAGGGACTAAGGATACGCAGTATTTT
.	TRBJ1-5	TRBV29-1	13	.	CSVARGSNQPQHF	TGCAGCGTTGCCCGAGGCAGCAATCAGCCCCAGCATTTT
.	TRBJ1-6	TRBV6-1	13	.	CTSTPGKYSPLHF	TGTACCAGCACCCCAGGGAAGTATTCACCCCTCCACTTT
few	TRBJ2-3	TRBV7-2	15	TRBD2	CASNPSGGATDTQYF	TGTGCCAGCAACCCTAGCGGGGGGGCGACCGATACGCAGTATTTT
few	TRBJ1-2	TRBV6-1	14	TRBD1	CASSAGTGLHGYTF	TGTGCCAGCAGTGCCGGGACAGGCTTGCATGGCTACACCTTC
few	TRBJ2-3	TRBV15	15	.	CATSRGGPSTDTQYF	TGTGCCACCAGCAGAGGGGGACCTAGCACAGATACGCAGTATTTT
.	TRBJ2-3	TRBV5-4	16	TRBD1	CASSLGQGSSTDTQYF	TGTGCCAGCAGCTTAGGACAGGGATCCAGCACAGATACGCAGTATTTT
.	TRBJ1-5	TRBV7-9	18	TRBD1	CASSATTGRLGSNQPQHF	TGTGCCAGCAGCGCAACGACAGGGAGGCTAGGTAGCAATCAGCCCCAGCATTTT
.	TRBJ2-1	TRBV6-4	13	.	CASSDSTGYKQFF	TGTGCCAGCAGTGACTCAACAGGGTATAAGCAGTTCTTC
few	TRBJ1-5	TRBV6-1	14	.	CASSPAGGTQPQHF	TGTGCCAGCAGCCCAGCGGGTGGCACTCAGCCCCAGCATTTT
few	TRBJ2-3	TRBV6-2/TRBV6-3	17	.	CASSYESGRGHTDTQYF	TGTGCCAGCAGTTACGAGTCTGGGCGGGGGCACACAGATACGCAGTATTTT
once	TRBJ2-3	TRBV12-3/TRBV12-4	16	.	CASSLIRLLSTDTQYF	TGTGCCAGCAGTTTAATCAGACTCTTAAGCACAGATACGCAGTATTTT
.	TRBJ2-7	TRBV11-3	15	TRBD2	CASSQTTGGAYEQYF	TGTGCCAGCAGCCAGACCACGGGGGGGGCCTACGAGCAGTACTTC
.	TRBJ2-7	TRBV18	15	TRBD1	CASSRGQGASYEQYF	TGTGCCAGCTCCCGAGGACAGGGAGCATCCTACGAGCAGTACTTC
.	TRBJ1-1	TRBV7-2	14	TRBD1	CASSLKGAETEAFF	TGTGCCAGCAGCTTAAAGGGGGCGGAAACTGAAGCTTTCTTT
few	TRBJ1-2	TRBV10-3	15	.	CAISAIRAKLDGYTF	TGTGCCATCAGTGCAATTAGGGCGAAGTTGGATGGCTACACCTTC
once	TRBJ1-6	TRBV7-2	15	.	CASSSRQSSESPLHF	TGTGCCAGCAGCTCCCGACAGTCCTCGGAATCACCCCTCCACTTT
.	TRBJ2-1	TRBV18	18	TRBD2	CASSPILAGRRSYNEQFF	TGTGCCAGCTCTCCCATTCTAGCGGGGCGCCGCTCCTACAATGAGCAGTTCTTC
.	TRBJ1-2	TRBV11-2	14	.	CASSLRRLGDGYTF	TGTGCCAGCAGCCTCCGTCGGCTAGGCGATGGCTACACCTTC
.	TRBJ1-6	TRBV10-2	13	.	CASRRGEDSPLHF	TGCGCCAGCAGGCGGGGAGAGGATTCACCCCTCCACTTT
.	TRBJ1-2	TRBV6-5	14	.	CASSLGGASYGYTF	TGTGCCAGCAGTTTGGGGGGCGCCTCCTATGGCTACACCTTC
.	TRBJ2-1	TRBV5-1	14	.	CASSSAETYNEQFF	TGCGCCAGCAGCTCAGCGGAAACCTACAATGAGCAGTTCTTC
.	TRBJ1-2	TRBV4-1	16	.	CASSQDPGGTNYGYTF	TGCGCCAGCAGCCAGGACCCTGGCGGGACTAACTATGGCTACACCTTC
few	TRBJ2-7	TRBV28	13	.	CASSPGAPYEQYF	TGTGCCAGCAGTCCAGGGGCCCCCTACGAGCAGTACTTC
.	TRBJ2-5	TRBV12-3/TRBV12-4	16	TRBD2	CASSTRTSGGGETQYF	TGTGCCAGCAGTACCCGGACTAGCGGGGGGGGAGAGACCCAGTACTTC
.	TRBJ1-6	TRBV18	15	.	CASSPSRTYNSPLHF	TGTGCCAGCTCACCTTCGAGGACTTATAATTCACCCCTCCACTTT
.	TRBJ1-2	TRBV20-1	16	.	CSANQPSGRANYGYTF	TGCAGTGCAAACCAACCCTCGGGCAGGGCAAACTATGGCTACACCTTC
.	TRBJ1-3	TRBV6-2/TRBV6-3	15	.	CASRPGVSSGNTIYF	TGTGCCAGCAGGCCCGGCGTCAGCTCTGGAAACACCATATATTTT
.	TRBJ1-1	TRBV9	16	TRBD1	CASSSRTGIRFTEAFF	TGTGCCAGCAGCAGTCGGACAGGGATACGGTTCACTGAAGCTTTCTTT
few	TRBJ1-2	TRBV6-5	15	.	CASSYSPITNYGYTF	TGTGCCAGCAGTTACTCGCCGATTACTAACTATGGCTACACCTTC
few	TRBJ2-1	TRBV20-1	14	TRBD2	CSARLAGGRSEQFF	TGCAGTGCTAGATTGGCGGGAGGGAGGAGTGAGCAGTTCTTC